The 29 T cell receptor beta chains in this list originate from one sample, sequenced in a study of identical twins. MiXCR, run by TCRdb on the 5' RACE reads, gives a single entry per CDR3 protein. The sample contains about 550,000 distinct CDR3 sequences, around 22% of which appear only once. The data were also submitted as part of a second study, on yellow fever vaccine responses in identical twins.

Sample: CD4+ T cells sorted from blood. The receptor source for this set is a woman between 18 and 29 years old in good health.

This chain joins TRBV28 and TRBJ2-2, with 8 bases aligning to TRBD1. CDR3 size: 16 residues. J was trimmed by 1 base and V by 4 bases; bases with no gene match: 5. The germline CDR1 and CDR2 sequences are MDHEN and SYDVKM. CDR3 protein: CASSSAGTGNTGELFF. The CDR3, as DNA: TGTGCCAGCAGTTCCGCCGGGACAGGGAACACCGGGGAGCTGTTTTTT. Full variable domain (rest looked up from reference TRBV28 and TRBJ2-2): DVKVTQSSRYLVKRTGEKVFLECVQDMDHENMFWYRQDPGLGLRLIYFSYDVKMKEKGDIPEGYSVSREKKERFSLILESASTNQTSMYLCASSSAGTGNTGELFFGEGSRLTVL.

V gene TRBV11-2 combines with J gene TRBJ2-3; 12 bases agree with TRBD2. J gave up 8 bases and V 5 bases, and 8 bases lay outside the gene matches. This CDR3 region has 15 residues. Germline CDR1 reads SGHAT; CDR2 reads FQNNGV. CDR3 in amino acids: CASSTLAGGPGTQYF. In DNA, the CDR3 is TGTGCCAGCAGCACCCTAGCGGGGGGGCCTGGTACGCAGTATTTT.

This clonotype is a singleton in its sample. This sequence joins TRBV7-9 and TRBJ2-3, with D perhaps matching TRBD1 (6 bases). CDR1 SEHNR and CDR2 FQNEAQ come from the germline V gene (reference sequence). V shed 2 bases and J shed 2 bases, with 11 bases lying between them. This CDR3 has 15 amino acids. This CDR3 is CASSLRGGFTDTQYF. In DNA form, the CDR3 reads TGTGCCAGCAGCTTAAGAGGGGGTTTCACAGATACGCAGTATTTT.

This clonotype was seen only a few times. The chain combines TRBV21-1 with TRBJ2-1; whether TRBD2, the table's D call, matches the DNA was not checked. TRBV21-1 is listed as a pseudogene. CDR3 length: 12 residues. The CDR3 DNA reads TGTGCCAACCCTCGACTAGTCCATGAGCAGTTCTTC. Translating gives CANPRLVHEQFF.

Only a few counts were recorded for this clonotype. The genes are TRBV7-9 and TRBJ2-2; D call uncertain. This CDR3 comprises 15 residues. Germline V gene data show CDR1 as SEHNR and CDR2 as FQNEAQ (reference sequence). Trimming removed 1 base at V and 0 bases at J, with 6 bases between. The CDR3 bases are TGTGCCAGCAGCTTAGTGGTTCCGAACACCGGGGAGCTGTTTTTT. Its translation is CASSLVVPNTGELFF.

This clonotype was seen only a few times. This chain links TRBV25-1 with TRBJ2-3; 14 bases are a match to TRBD2. Germline CDR1 and CDR2: MGHDK and SYGVNS. J was trimmed by 4 bases and V by 3 bases; bases with no gene match: 12. This CDR3 comprises 19 residues. The chain's CDR3 is CASSDPPGLAGDVADTQYF. DNA for the CDR3: TGTGCCAGCAGTGACCCTCCGGGACTAGCGGGAGACGTGGCAGATACGCAGTATTTT.

The J gene is TRBJ2-1, the V gene TRBV5-1, with 7 bases aligning to TRBD1. Germline CDR1 is SGHRS and CDR2 is YFSETQ. This CDR3 has 14 amino acids. The junction had 4 bases not matched to a gene; V was cut back by 4 bases and J by 3 bases. CDR3 DNA sequence: TGCGCCAGCAGCGAGGGACAGCTCTACAATGAGCAGTTCTTC. Translation gives CASSEGQLYNEQFF.

This clonotype was seen more than once but under ten times. This chain joins TRBV24-1 and TRBJ2-3, with D maybe TRBD2 (6 bases). Per germline, CDR1 KGHDR and CDR2 SFDVKD. V was cut by 2 bases and J by 1 base, with 9 bases left in between. This CDR3 comprises 15 residues. The CDR3, as DNA: TGTGCCACCAGTGATTGGCGGGGTCGCACAGATACGCAGTATTTT. It translates to CATSDWRGRTDTQYF.

V gene TRBV7-8 combines with J gene TRBJ1-1; tentative D call: TRBD1 (5 bases). Germline-derived CDR1 and CDR2 are SGHVS and FQNEAQ. The V and J ends lost 3 bases and 1 base respectively, with 12 bases between them. The CDR3 extends over 15 amino acids. CDR3 loop: CASSFRDSRNTEAFF. The CDR3 nucleotides read TGTGCCAGCAGCTTCCGGGACTCAAGGAACACTGAAGCTTTCTTT.

The chain carries TRBV5-1 and TRBJ2-1; D is undetermined. The CDR3 totals 14 residues. Looked up from germline, CDR1 is SGHRS and CDR2 is YFSETQ. V shed 0 bases and J shed 12 bases, with 16 bases lying between them. The CDR3 region is CASSLEGPPPLQFF. The CDR3 bases are TGCGCCAGCAGCTTGGAAGGACCTCCGCCACTGCAGTTCTTC. The full variable domain, with the rest looked up from reference TRBV5-1 and TRBJ2-1, is KAGVTQTPRYLIKTRGQQVTLSCSPISGHRSVSWYQQTPGQGLQFLFEYFSETQRNKGNFPGRFSGRQFSNSRSEMNVSTLELGDSALYLCASSLEGPPPLQFFGPGTRLTVL.

This clonotype was seen a few times. This chain connects TRBV7-9 to TRBJ2-2; TRBD2 matches 7 bases. Germline assignment: CDR1 SEHNR and CDR2 FQNEAQ (reference sequence). The CDR3 sequence is 15 residues long. V dropped 1 base and J dropped 6; count of bases not matched to a gene: 5. The CDR3 is CASSLGTRVAGELFF. The CDR3 DNA is TGTGCCAGCAGCTTAGGGACTAGGGTGGCCGGGGAGCTGTTTTTT.

Only a few counts were recorded for this clonotype. V and J are TRBV24-1 and TRBJ2-5; 10 positions match TRBD2. Looked up from germline, CDR1 is KGHDR and CDR2 is SFDVKD. V trimming: 3 bases; J trimming: 4 bases; junction bases outside the gene matches: 7. The CDR3 is 16 residues long. The CDR3 DNA is TGTGCCACCAGTGATGTTATAGCGGGAGGTCGAGAGACCCAGTACTTC. Its translation is CATSDVIAGGRETQYF.

This clonotype has more than one count but fewer than ten. The chain recombines TRBV29-1 with TRBJ1-2, with no clear D. Per germline, CDR1 SQVTM and CDR2 ANQGSEA. Trimming cost V 7 bases and J 8 bases, with 17 bases left between them. There are 12 residues in the CDR3. The CDR3 nucleotides read TGCAGCGCATATGCCGGGTCGGGGGGCTACACCTTC. This codes for CSAYAGSGGYTF.

The chain is built from TRBV5-1 and TRBJ2-7; no definite D call. Germline V gene data show CDR1 as SGHRS and CDR2 as YFSETQ. Trimming took off 0 bases at V and 7 bases at J, with 14 bases between the two ends. This CDR3 is built from 14 residues. As DNA, the CDR3 is TGCGCCAGCAGCTTGGGGGTTGTGGACGGGGAGCAGTACTTC. Its translation: CASSLGVVDGEQYF.

This clonotype was counted only a few times. Germline is not matched at one junction end, which may reflect a read error. The chain links TRBV12-3 or TRBV12-4 to TRBJ1-1; D call uncertain. The CDR3 contains 15 residues. This CDR3 reads CASRTTWEGDTEVFF. CDR3 coding DNA: TGTGCCAGCAGAACCACCTGGGAGGGAGACACTGAAGTTTTCTTT.

This clonotype was seen more than once but under ten times. V is TRBV15 and J is TRBJ1-6; D unresolved. From germline, CDR1 is LNHNV and CDR2 YYDKDF (reference sequence). V was trimmed by 0 bases and J by 7 bases, leaving 7 bases between them. The CDR3 is 14 amino acids. Written as DNA, the CDR3 is TGTGCCACCAGCAGAGATTTCGGAAATTCACCCCTCCACTTT. Translating it yields CATSRDFGNSPLHF. Supplemented by reference TRBV15 and TRBJ1-6, the full variable domain reads DAMVIQNPRYQVTQFGKPVTLSCSQTLNHNVMYWYQQKSSQAPKLLFHYYDKDFNNEADTPDNFQSRRPNTSFCFLDIRSPGLGDTAMYLCATSRDFGNSPLHFGNGTRLTVT.

V is TRBV10-3 and J is TRBJ2-3; 7 nucleotides agree with TRBD1. CDR1 ENHRY and CDR2 SYGVKD come from the germline V gene. V was pared by 11 bases and J by 0 bases, with 5 bases of the junction left unmatched. The CDR3 is 13 amino acids. CDR3 loop: CACGDSSTDTQYF. The CDR3 bases are TGTGCCTGTGGGGACAGTAGCACAGATACGCAGTATTTT.

The chain carries TRBV6-1 and TRBJ1-1; no reliable D call. Germline V lookup: CDR1 MNHNS, CDR2 SASEGT. There are 13 residues in the CDR3. Trimming took off 2 bases at V and 4 bases at J, with 8 bases between the two ends. CDR3 residues: CASSELGSTEAFF. The CDR3 nucleotides are TGTGCCAGCAGTGAATTAGGGTCCACTGAAGCTTTCTTT.

This chain connects TRBV20-1 to TRBJ2-7, with 10 bases identical to TRBD1. Germline V gene lookup returns CDR1 DFQATT and CDR2 SNEGSKA (reference sequence). The trim removed 7 bases at V and 2 bases at J, leaving 8 bases unmatched. The CDR3 has 14 residues. CDR3: CSVAGTGAPYEQYV. CDR3 coding DNA: TGCAGTGTAGCCGGGACAGGGGCTCCCTACGAGCAGTACGTC.

The chain joins TRBV24-1 to TRBJ2-1; possibly TRBD1 for D (5 bases). The CDR3 consists of 14 residues. Germline-derived CDR1 and CDR2 are KGHDR and SFDVKD. V dropped 1 base and J dropped 6 bases, with 9 bases sitting between them. CDR3 in amino acids: CATSDFPGLNEQFF. CDR3 DNA: TGTGCCACCAGTGATTTTCCAGGGCTCAATGAGCAGTTCTTC.

V usage is TRBV6-1 and J usage is TRBJ2-7, with unresolved D. V was shortened by 5 bases and J by 9 bases, with 20 bases between the two germline ends. The CDR3 runs to 14 residues. Germline loops: CDR1 MNHNS, CDR2 SASEGT. The DNA for the CDR3 is TGTGCCAGCAGTCATCAGACTGAACGCTATGGGCAGTACTTC. This codes for CASSHQTERYGQYF.

The chain employs TRBV28 and TRBJ2-7, with 8 bases matching TRBD2. This CDR3 is 15 amino acids long. Germline V gene sequence: CDR1 MDHEN, CDR2 SYDVKM. V lost 8 bases, J lost 0 bases, and 9 bases stayed unmatched. CDR3 in DNA: TGTGCCAGCCAAGTCCCGGGACTAGGCTCCTACGAGCAGTACTTC. As protein: CASQVPGLGSYEQYF.

This clonotype has more than one count but fewer than ten. This chain links TRBV11-2 with TRBJ2-2; TRBD2 aligns across 12 bases. V lost 3 bases to trimming and J lost 5 bases; unmatched junction nucleotides: 10. The CDR3 length is 18 residues. Per the germline V gene, CDR1 is SGHAT and CDR2 is FQNNGV. The CDR3 bases are TGTGCCAGCAGCTTGCTGGCTAGCGGGGGGGCCAGGACCGGGGAGCTGTTTTTT. As protein: CASSLLASGGARTGELFF.

The chain uses TRBV5-1 and TRBJ2-2, with TRBD1 identical over 7 bases. The CDR3 is 17 amino acids. From germline, CDR1 is SGHRS and CDR2 YFSETQ. V lost 0 bases and J lost 0; bases outside the gene matches: 5. DNA of the CDR3: TGCGCCAGCAGCTTGGACAGGGGCTTTACGAACACCGGGGAGCTGTTTTTT. Translating it yields CASSLDRGFTNTGELFF.

This rearrangement joins TRBV12-3 or TRBV12-4 to TRBJ1-6; D is uncertain. The CDR3 length is 15 residues. V shed 2 bases and J shed 8 bases, with 13 bases lying between them. CDR3 residues: CASSLRPGNHSPLHF. Written as DNA, the CDR3 is TGTGCCAGCAGTTTAAGGCCCGGTAACCATTCACCCCTCCACTTT.

This clonotype has at least ten counts. Relative to the germline gene, one junction end is altered; a read error may explain this. The chain joins TRBV7-2 to TRBJ2-3; 8 bases line up with TRBD2. This CDR3 spans 15 amino acids. Germline V gives CDR1 SGHTA, CDR2 FQGNSA. The CDR3 here is CASSLAGGFTDTQYF. CDR3 DNA: TGCGCCAGCAGCTTGGCGGGGGGCTTCACAGATACGCAGTATTTT.

The rearrangement uses TRBV11-2 and TRBJ2-2; 7 positions agree with TRBD1. Per the germline V gene, CDR1 is SGHAT and CDR2 is FQNNGV. This CDR3 comprises 18 residues. The V and J ends lost 1 base and 0 bases, in that order; junction bases with no gene match: 8. Here the CDR3 reads CASSLGGPGTANTGELFF. As DNA, the CDR3 is TGTGCCAGCAGCTTAGGAGGGCCCGGGACAGCGAACACCGGGGAGCTGTTTTTT.

This clonotype was observed a few times. The chain carries TRBV12-3 or TRBV12-4 and TRBJ2-7; 8 nucleotides align to TRBD1. The CDR3 contains 14 residues. J lost 1 base, V lost 4 bases, and 3 bases had no gene match. The chain's CDR3 is CASSYWDRSYEQYF. For the CDR3, the DNA is TGTGCCAGCAGTTACTGGGACAGGTCCTACGAGCAGTACTTC.

There are a few counts of this clonotype. This rearrangement joins TRBV6-1 to TRBJ1-5; D gene uncertain. The germline CDR1 and CDR2 sequences are MNHNS and SASEGT. V was shortened by 8 bases and J by 2 bases, with 7 bases between the two germline ends. The CDR3 extends over 12 amino acids. CDR3: CASPDRNQPQHF. Written as DNA, the CDR3 is TGTGCCAGCCCGGACCGCAATCAGCCCCAGCATTTT.